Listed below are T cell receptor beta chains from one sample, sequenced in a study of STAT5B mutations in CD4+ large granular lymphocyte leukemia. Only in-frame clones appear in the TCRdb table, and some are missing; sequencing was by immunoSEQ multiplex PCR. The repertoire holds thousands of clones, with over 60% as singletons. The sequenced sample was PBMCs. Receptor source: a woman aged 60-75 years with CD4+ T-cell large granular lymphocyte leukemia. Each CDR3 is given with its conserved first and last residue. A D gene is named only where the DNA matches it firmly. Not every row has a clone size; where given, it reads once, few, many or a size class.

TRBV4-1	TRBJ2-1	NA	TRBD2	TGCGCCAGCAGCCTCGGGGCGGGGGGGCAGTTCTTC	CASSLGAGGQFF
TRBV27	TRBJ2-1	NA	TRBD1	TGTGCCAGCAGTTTAACCCGGGACAGGGAAAAGTTCTTC	CASSLTRDREKFF
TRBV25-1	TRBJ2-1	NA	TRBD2	TGTGCCAGCAGTGACATAGCGGGGGGACAATTCAATGAGCAGTTCTTC	CASSDIAGGQFNEQFF
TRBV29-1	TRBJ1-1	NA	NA	TGCAGCGTTGGGGTGCAGGGTGGGACTGAAGCTTTCTTT	CSVGVQGGTEAFF
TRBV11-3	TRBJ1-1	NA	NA	TGTGCCAGCAGCTTAGGGCGATTCACTGAAGCTTTCTTT	CASSLGRFTEAFF
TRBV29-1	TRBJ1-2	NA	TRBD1	TGCAGCGTTGGTCAGGACAGGGAGCACAGGCGGGGTGGCTACACCTTC	CSVGQDREHRRGGYTF
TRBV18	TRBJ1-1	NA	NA	TGTGCCAGCTCACTGGGGCAGGGGCTCGACACTGAAGCTTTCTTT	CASSLGQGLDTEAFF
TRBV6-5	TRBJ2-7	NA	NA	TGTGCCAGCAGTTACGCAGTCGGTGAGGTTTCCTACGAGCAGTACTTC	CASSYAVGEVSYEQYF
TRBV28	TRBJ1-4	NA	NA	TGTGCCAGCAGTTTAAGCTTTGGGGATAGGGAAAAACTGTTTTTT	CASSLSFGDREKLFF
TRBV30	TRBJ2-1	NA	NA	TGTGCCTGGAGTGCACCCCCGAATGAGCAGTTCTTC	CAWSAPPNEQFF
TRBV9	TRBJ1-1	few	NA	TGTGCCAGCAGCGTAGACCCGGGAGGAACTGAAGCTTTCTTT	CASSVDPGGTEAFF
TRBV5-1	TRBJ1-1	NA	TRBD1	TGCGCCAGCAGCTCGACAGGGGATTGGACTGAAGCTTTCTTT	CASSSTGDWTEAFF
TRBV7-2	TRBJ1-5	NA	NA	TGTGCCAGCAGCTTAGAGGGCCTCAGCAATCAGCCCCAGCATTTT	CASSLEGLSNQPQHF
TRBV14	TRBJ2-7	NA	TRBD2	TGTGCCAGCAGCCTCAGCGGGGGTAGCTCCTACGAGCAGTACTTC	CASSLSGGSSYEQYF